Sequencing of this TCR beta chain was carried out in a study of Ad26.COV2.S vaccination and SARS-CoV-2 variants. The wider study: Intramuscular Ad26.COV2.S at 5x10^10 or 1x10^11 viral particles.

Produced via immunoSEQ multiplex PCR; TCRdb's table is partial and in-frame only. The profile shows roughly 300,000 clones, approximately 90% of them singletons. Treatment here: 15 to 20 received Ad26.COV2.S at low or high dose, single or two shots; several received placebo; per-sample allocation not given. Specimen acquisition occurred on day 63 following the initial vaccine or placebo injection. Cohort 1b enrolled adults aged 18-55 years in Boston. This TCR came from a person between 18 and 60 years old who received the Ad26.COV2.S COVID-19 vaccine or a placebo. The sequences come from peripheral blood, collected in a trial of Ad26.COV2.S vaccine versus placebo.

The CDR3 sequence: CASRRESVLSGANVLTF. CDR3 bases: TGTGCCAGCAGAAGGGAGTCGGTACTGTCTGGGGCCAACGTCCTGACTTTC. The chain couples TRBV9 to TRBJ2-6; tentatively, D is TRBD2 (5 bases). The CDR3 contains 17 residues. Trimming removed 5 bases from V and 1 base from J, with 16 bases in between. Germline-derived CDR1 and CDR2 are SGDLS and YYNGEE.